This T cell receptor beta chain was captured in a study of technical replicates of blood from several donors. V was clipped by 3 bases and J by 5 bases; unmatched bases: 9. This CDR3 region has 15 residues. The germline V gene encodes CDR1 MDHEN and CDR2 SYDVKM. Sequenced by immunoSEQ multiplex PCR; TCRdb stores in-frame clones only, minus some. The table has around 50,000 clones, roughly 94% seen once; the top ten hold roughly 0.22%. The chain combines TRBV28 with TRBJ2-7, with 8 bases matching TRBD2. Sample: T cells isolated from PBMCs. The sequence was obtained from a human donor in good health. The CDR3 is CASSFGGGLGDEQYF. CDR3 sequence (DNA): TGTGCCAGCAGTTTTGGCGGGGGGCTGGGGGACGAGCAGTACTTC.